This section outlines one TCR beta chain sequence together with its context. The data were taken from a study of T cell changes during pregnancy in multiple sclerosis. The CDR3 is made up of 15 amino acids. Germline CDR1 and CDR2: SGHTA and FQGNSA. The V segment lost 6 bases and the J segment 3 bases; nucleotides outside the gene matches: 5. Data came from immunoSEQ multiplex PCR; TCRdb stores just in-frame clones and leaves some out. This sample has around 72,000 clones, with 80% to 95% found just once. The chain joins TRBV7-2 to TRBJ2-7; TRBD2 agrees at 13 bases. The receptor was isolated from a female donor with multiple sclerosis, enrolled in a pregnancy study. The sample was CD4+ T cells from peripheral blood mononuclear cells, taken before pregnancy. The chain's CDR3 is CASRQWTSGSYEQYF. The CDR3 DNA follows: TGTGCCAGCAGACAATGGACTAGCGGGAGCTACGAGCAGTACTTC.